These T cell receptor beta chains were read from a single sample in a study of blood T cell repertoires in COVID-19. Assay: immunoSEQ multiplex PCR; the TCRdb copy retains only in-frame clones and omits some. The profile covers roughly 240,000 clones, with 86% appearing a single time and 1.5% to 2% taken by the ten largest. Sequencing input: peripheral blood. The receptors were gathered from a woman between 55 and 75 years old who had recovered from COVID-19. Each CDR3 is given with its conserved first and last residue. Each record gives: CDR3 length, V gene, J gene, D gene, clone size, CDR3 protein, CDR3 DNA. D genes are given only for firm matches. The size entry is marked missing in some rows and otherwise reads once, few, many or a size class.

14,TRBV6-5,TRBJ2-7,NA,few,CASSYSAALYEQYF,TGTGCCAGCAGTTACTCCGCGGCTCTCTACGAGCAGTACTTC
18,TRBV27,TRBJ1-5,NA,NA,CASPPRPRVPYNYQPQHF,TGTGCCAGCCCCCCACGTCCCAGGGTACCATACAACTATCAGCCCCAGCATTTT
13,TRBV2,TRBJ2-2,NA,NA,CASRATGTGELFF,TGTGCCAGCAGAGCTACAGGCACCGGGGAGCTGTTTTTT
16,TRBV6-6,TRBJ1-1,NA,few,CASSRPGEGKNTEAFF,TGTGCCAGCAGCCGACCGGGGGAAGGGAAGAACACTGAAGCTTTCTTT
14,TRBV5-1,TRBJ1-1,TRBD1,NA,CASNGGTVNTEAFF,TGCGCCAGCAATGGGGGGACAGTGAACACTGAAGCTTTCTTT
19,TRBV7-2,TRBJ1-5,NA,NA,CASSLRGVAGPPQVQPQHF,TGTGCCAGCAGCTTAAGGGGCGTGGCAGGGCCTCCCCAGGTGCAGCCCCAGCATTTT
16,TRBV11-1,TRBJ2-3,TRBD2,NA,CASSLTVAGEGDTQYF,TGTGCCAGCAGCTTAACGGTAGCGGGGGAGGGAGATACGCAGTATTTT
16,TRBV2,TRBJ2-5,NA,NA,CASSDPRRGLQETQYF,TGTGCCAGCAGCGACCCCAGGCGGGGCCTCCAAGAGACCCAGTACTTC
12,TRBV2,TRBJ1-4,TRBD1,NA,CASDRGTEKLFF,TGTGCCAGCGACAGGGGGACAGAAAAACTGTTTTTT
14,TRBV29-1,TRBJ2-2,TRBD1,NA,CSVPDRENTGELFF,TGCAGCGTTCCGGACAGGGAGAACACCGGGGAGCTGTTTTTT
17,TRBV27,TRBJ2-5,TRBD2,few,CASSSRPPGGAGETQYF,TGTGCCAGCAGTTCCAGACCCCCGGGGGGAGCGGGGGAGACCCAGTACTTC
14,TRBV6-5,TRBJ2-2,NA,NA,CASTPPGRTGELFF,TGTGCCAGCACCCCCCCAGGGAGGACCGGGGAGCTGTTTTTT
12,TRBV7-7,TRBJ2-1,TRBD2,NA,CASSPGGFEQFF,TGTGCTAGCAGCCCGGGAGGGTTTGAGCAGTTCTTC
13,TRBV19,TRBJ1-5,NA,NA,CASSEVRDQPQHF,TGTGCCAGTAGTGAGGTTCGGGATCAGCCCCAGCATTTT
14,TRBV7-2,TRBJ2-1,NA,NA,CASSPGHSNNEQFF,TGTGCCAGCAGCCCCGGACACTCTAACAATGAGCAGTTCTTC
14,TRBV7-9,TRBJ2-5,NA,NA,CASSLGEEQETQYF,TGTGCCAGCAGCTTAGGGGAGGAGCAAGAGACCCAGTACTTC
15,TRBV5-1,TRBJ2-1,TRBD1,NA,CASSPQGASYNEQFF,TGCGCCAGCAGCCCACAGGGGGCCTCCTACAATGAGCAGTTCTTC
14,TRBV19,TRBJ1-2,NA,NA,CASSIRGANYGYTF,TGTGCCAGTAGTATCAGGGGTGCTAACTATGGCTACACCTTC
16,TRBV5-1,TRBJ1-3,TRBD1,NA,CASSPSTGASGNTIYF,TGCGCCAGCAGCCCCTCCACAGGGGCCTCTGGAAACACCATATATTTT
15,TRBV9,TRBJ2-1,NA,NA,CASSDSPGTYNEQFF,TGTGCCAGCAGCGACTCCCCCGGGACCTACAATGAGCAGTTCTTC
18,TRBV5-1,TRBJ2-6,TRBD1,NA,CASMPWTGTQAGANVLTF,TGCGCCAGCATGCCATGGACAGGGACCCAGGCTGGGGCCAACGTCCTGACTTTC
15,TRBV10-3,TRBJ1-4,NA,NA,CAISDGGATNEKLFF,TGTGCCATCAGTGATGGCGGAGCAACTAATGAAAAACTGTTTTTT
16,TRBV5-1,TRBJ2-5,TRBD2,NA,CASSLELAGYKETQYF,TGCGCCAGCAGCTTGGAACTAGCGGGGTATAAAGAGACCCAGTACTTC
16,TRBV11-2,TRBJ2-7,NA,NA,CASRGMRGPFSYEQYF,TGTGCCAGCAGGGGGATGCGGGGGCCCTTCTCCTACGAGCAGTACTTC
18,TRBV7-8,TRBJ1-6,TRBD1,NA,CASSRRGQGASYNSPLHF,TGTGCCAGCAGCCGCCGGGGGCAGGGGGCCTCCTATAATTCACCCCTCCACTTT
13,TRBV6-5,TRBJ1-5,TRBD1,NA,CASGTGSGGPQHF,TGTGCCAGCGGGACAGGGTCTGGGGGACCCCAGCATTTT
13,TRBV15,TRBJ2-5,TRBD2,NA,CATSSGGGETQYF,TGTGCCACCAGTAGCGGGGGGGGAGAGACCCAGTACTTC
14,TRBV10-3,TRBJ2-7,NA,NA,CAISEGQIAYEQYF,TGTGCCATCAGTGAGGGACAGATAGCCTACGAGCAGTACTTC
17,TRBV3-1/TRBV3-2,TRBJ1-4,NA,NA,CASSYRDTQATNEKLFF,TGTGCCAGCAGCTACCGGGACACCCAAGCAACTAATGAAAAACTGTTTTTT
17,TRBV2,TRBJ1-2,TRBD1,NA,CASSELRGTGNKRGYTF,TGTGCCAGCAGTGAACTCAGGGGGACAGGGAACAAGAGGGGCTACACCTTC
15,TRBV11-2,TRBJ2-2,TRBD2,NA,CASSFSGGNTGELFF,TGTGCCAGCAGCTTTAGCGGGGGGAACACCGGGGAGCTGTTTTTT
17,TRBV5-4,TRBJ2-7,TRBD2,NA,CASSLGPTSGINYEQYF,TGTGCCAGCAGCCTTGGACCAACTAGCGGGATAAACTACGAGCAGTACTTC
16,TRBV4-1,TRBJ2-5,NA,NA,CASSQDRQAPQETQYF,TGCGCCAGCAGCCAAGATCGGCAGGCTCCACAAGAGACCCAGTACTTC
16,TRBV4-2,TRBJ2-4,TRBD2,NA,CASSQGLAGGWDIQYF,TGTGCCAGCAGCCAGGGACTAGCGGGTGGTTGGGACATTCAGTACTTC
13,TRBV6-5,TRBJ1-5,NA,NA,CASSRGRGQPQHF,TGTGCCAGCAGTAGGGGAAGGGGACAGCCCCAGCATTTT
15,TRBV28,TRBJ1-5,NA,NA,CASTGTPATDQPQHF,TGTGCCAGCACTGGGACACCCGCAACGGATCAGCCCCAGCATTTT
15,TRBV5-6,TRBJ2-7,NA,NA,CASSLFGSTSYEQYF,TGTGCCAGCAGCTTGTTCGGGAGCACCTCCTACGAGCAGTACTTC
13,TRBV14,TRBJ2-7,NA,NA,CASSQGRTYEQYF,TGTGCCAGCAGCCAGGGCAGGACCTACGAGCAGTACTTC
14,TRBV6-5,TRBJ1-5,TRBD1,NA,CASGWTGGDQPQHF,TGTGCCAGCGGTTGGACAGGTGGAGATCAGCCCCAGCATTTT
14,TRBV28,TRBJ2-3,NA,NA,CASSSTPRTDTQYF,TGTGCCAGCAGTTCCACCCCTAGGACAGATACGCAGTATTTT
13,TRBV2,TRBJ1-2,NA,NA,CASSDNRDYGYTF,TGTGCCAGCAGTGATAACAGGGACTATGGCTACACCTTC
15,TRBV2,TRBJ1-2,NA,few,CASSLTGPGRYGYTF,TGTGCCAGCAGCCTAACAGGGCCCGGGCGCTATGGCTACACCTTC
13,TRBV19,TRBJ1-5,NA,NA,CASSPGIGQPQHF,TGTGCCAGTAGTCCAGGGATAGGTCAGCCCCAGCATTTT
11,TRBV19,TRBJ1-1,NA,NA,CASKGGTEAFF,TGTGCCAGTAAGGGCGGGACTGAAGCTTTCTTT
20,TRBV15,TRBJ2-2,NA,NA,CATSRDFVRRGGGWTGELFF,TGTGCCACCAGCAGAGATTTTGTGAGGCGGGGAGGGGGTTGGACCGGGGAGCTGTTTTTT
14,TRBV28,TRBJ1-2,NA,few,CASSPPDGEYGYTF,TGTGCCAGCAGTCCACCGGACGGGGAATATGGCTACACCTTC
14,TRBV14,TRBJ2-3,TRBD2,NA,CASSHPGGPDTQYF,TGTGCCAGCAGCCATCCGGGGGGGCCAGATACGCAGTATTTT
16,TRBV4-2,TRBJ2-5,TRBD1,NA,CASSQYTGTDKETQYF,TGTGCCAGCAGCCAATATACCGGGACAGACAAAGAGACCCAGTACTTC
16,TRBV5-1,TRBJ2-3,TRBD2,NA,CASSQGLAASTDTQYF,TGCGCCAGCAGCCAGGGACTAGCGGCTAGCACAGATACGCAGTATTTT
15,TRBV7-3,TRBJ1-6,NA,NA,CASSSGTADNSPLHF,TGTGCCAGCAGCAGCGGGACTGCCGATAATTCACCCCTCCACTTT
13,TRBV24-1,TRBJ1-2,NA,NA,CATSDLPGYGYTF,TGTGCCACCAGTGATTTGCCGGGGTATGGCTACACCTTC
17,TRBV21-1,TRBJ1-4,NA,NA,CASSKRALDRGAEKLFF,TGTGCCAGCAGCAAGCGGGCCCTGGACAGGGGAGCCGAAAAACTGTTTTTT
17,TRBV3-1/TRBV3-2,TRBJ2-3,TRBD2,NA,CASSQLSIAGGTDTQYF,TGTGCCAGCAGCCAACTTTCGATAGCGGGGGGCACAGATACGCAGTATTTT
15,TRBV7-9,TRBJ1-3,TRBD1,NA,CASSSTGVAGNTIYF,TGTGCCAGCAGCTCGACAGGGGTGGCTGGAAACACCATATATTTT
13,TRBV7-2,TRBJ2-7,NA,NA,CASSFAGSYEQYF,TGTGCCAGCAGCTTTGCAGGATCCTACGAGCAGTACTTC
15,TRBV10-3,TRBJ1-6,NA,NA,CAISESAGLISPLHF,TGTGCCATCAGTGAGTCAGCGGGCCTCATTTCTCCCCTCCACTTT
12,TRBV7-8,TRBJ2-7,NA,NA,CASSPESYEQYF,TGTGCCAGCAGTCCAGAATCTTACGAGCAGTACTTC
12,TRBV2,TRBJ1-2,NA,NA,CASSRDTDGYTF,TGTGCCAGCAGTCGGGACACCGATGGCTACACCTTC
17,TRBV9,TRBJ1-3,NA,NA,CASSESSGPGGGNTIYF,TGTGCCAGCAGCGAGAGCTCGGGGCCCGGAGGGGGAAACACCATATATTTT